A selection of T cell receptor beta chains follows, all from one sample in a study of technical replicates of blood from several donors. Repertoires were generated with immunoSEQ multiplex PCR, while TCRdb's copy carries only in-frame clones and drops some. The sample lists some 74,000 clones; about 88% were seen once. Sequencing input: T cells isolated from PBMCs. These receptors were obtained from a human donor in good health. CDR3s include the opening cysteine and the closing phenylalanine or tryptophan. A D gene is named only where the DNA matches it firmly. Only part of the rows carry a size: once, few, many, or a class if the clone is expanded.

d_gene | abundance | j_gene | v_gene | CDR3nt | CDR3aa
NA | NA | TRBJ2-7 | TRBV4-1 | TGCGCCAGCAGCCAAGATGGTCAGTCCTACGAGCAGTACTTC | CASSQDGQSYEQYF
NA | NA | TRBJ2-7 | TRBV9 | TGTGCCAGCAGCGTAGGGGGCGGACAATCATACGAGCAGTACTTC | CASSVGGGQSYEQYF
TRBD2 | NA | TRBJ2-1 | TRBV4-2 | TGTGCCAGCAGCCGCCAGTTGGGGCCTTTTGGACTAGCGGGAGGCCCGTACAATGAGCAGTTCTTC | CASSRQLGPFGLAGGPYNEQFF
NA | NA | TRBJ2-1 | TRBV27 | TGTGCCAGCCGACAGTACAATTACAATGAGCAGTTCTTC | CASRQYNYNEQFF
NA | NA | TRBJ2-5 | TRBV10-3 | TGTGCCATCAGTGAAGTCACAGGCGCTAGGGAGACCCAGTACTTC | CAISEVTGARETQYF
TRBD2 | once | TRBJ2-7 | TRBV7-8 | TGTGCCAGCAGCTTAGTTAGCGGGAGTTACGAGCAGTACTTC | CASSLVSGSYEQYF
NA | NA | TRBJ1-1 | TRBV6-6 | TGTGCCAGCAGTCGCACCCCCTTCATTTCCCGCGCTGAAGCTTTCTTT | CASSRTPFISRAEAFF
TRBD2 | few | TRBJ2-7 | TRBV7-2 | TGTGCCAGCAGCCCTACTAGCGGGAGCGGTATGCAGTACTTC | CASSPTSGSGMQYF
NA | NA | TRBJ2-3 | TRBV6-6 | TGTGCCAGCATGACAGGATACACAGATACGCAGTATTTT | CASMTGYTDTQYF
NA | NA | TRBJ1-5 | TRBV7-9 | TGTGCCAGCTCCGGAGTTGACAATCAGCCCCAGCATTTT | CASSGVDNQPQHF
NA | once | TRBJ2-1 | TRBV5-4 | TGTGCCAGCAGCTTATGGCTAGCAAGTGAGCAGTTCTTC | CASSLWLASEQFF
TRBD1 | NA | TRBJ1-2 | TRBV5-6 | TGTGCCAGCAGCTTGGCCGGACAGGGAAATAACTATGGCTACACCTTC | CASSLAGQGNNYGYTF
NA | NA | TRBJ1-4 | TRBV14 | TGTGCCAGCAGCCAAGTAACAACTGAAAAACTGTTTTTT | CASSQVTTEKLFF
NA | once | TRBJ2-7 | TRBV21-1 | TGTGCCAGCAGCTCCCCCGGGGGGCATAGCAGGGGCCGTTCCTCCGAGCAGTACTTC | CASSSPGGHSRGRSSEQYF
NA | NA | TRBJ1-5 | TRBV9 | TGTGCCAGCAGCGTAGCGGCAGGAGGGAATCAGCCCCAGCATTTT | CASSVAAGGNQPQHF
TRBD2 | NA | TRBJ2-2 | TRBV10-3 | TGTGCCATCTCTCCAAGCGGGAGAGGGGAGCTGTTTTTT | CAISPSGRGELFF
NA | NA | TRBJ2-5 | TRBV6-5 | TGTGCCAGCAGCCTCATGATAAGCGAGTCGGAGACCCAGTACTTC | CASSLMISESETQYF
NA | few | TRBJ2-7 | TRBV6-1 | TGTGCCAGCGTATCGTCCCCCGTCTACGAGCAGTACTTC | CASVSSPVYEQYF
NA | NA | TRBJ1-1 | TRBV4-3 | TGCGCCAGCAGCCATGCCACGGACAGATCGAACACTGAAGCTTTCTTT | CASSHATDRSNTEAFF